There are many counts of the clone carrying this TCR beta chain. TCR beta CDR3 regions were amplified from RNA transcripts. First-round RT-PCR used HTBI primers; second-round multiplex PCR followed. MiXCR, applied by TCRdb to the multiplex PCR reads, yields one record per CDR3 protein. The sample records roughly 300,000 distinct CDR3 sequences, 15% to 20% being singletons. Lactation, pregnancy, uncontrolled infections and other autoimmune diseases were all grounds for excluding patients. This record comes from a study of Graves' ophthalmopathy and Graves' hyperthyroidism. The CDR3 runs 14 residues. CDR1 LNHNV and CDR2 YYDKDF come from the germline V gene (reference sequence). Trimming removed 5 bases from V and 6 bases from J; junction bases left unmatched: 3.

V is TRBV15 and J is TRBJ2-5; TRBD2 aligns across 13 bases. The sample taken for sequencing was peripheral blood. The origin of this receptor is an adult man with Graves' ophthalmopathy. The CDR3 region has the DNA TGTGCCACCAGCGGGACTAGCGGGAAAAAGACCCAGTACTTC. Translation gives CATSGTSGKKTQYF.